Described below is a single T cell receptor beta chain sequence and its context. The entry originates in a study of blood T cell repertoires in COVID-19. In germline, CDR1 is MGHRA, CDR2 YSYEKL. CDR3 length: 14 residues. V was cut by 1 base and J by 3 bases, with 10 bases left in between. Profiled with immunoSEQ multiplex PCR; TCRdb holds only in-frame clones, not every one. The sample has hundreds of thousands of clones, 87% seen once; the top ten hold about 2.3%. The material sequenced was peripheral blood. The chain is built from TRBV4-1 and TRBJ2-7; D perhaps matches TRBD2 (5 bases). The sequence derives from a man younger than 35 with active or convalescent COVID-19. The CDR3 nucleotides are TGCGCCAGCAGCCAAGCGGACGGGGTCTACGAGCAGTACTTC. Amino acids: CASSQADGVYEQYF.